These 21 T cell receptor beta chains share one sample of origin, sequenced in a study of CD8 T cells in ankylosing spondylitis. TCRdb fed the 5' RACE reads into MiXCR, producing one record per CDR3 protein. The sample records 200,000 to 300,000 distinct CDR3 sequences, under 30% being singletons. Sequenced material: blood, either unsorted or a sorted T cell fraction (not recorded which). The receptors originated from a male donor with ankylosing spondylitis or in good health (not recorded which).

The chain joins TRBV12-3 or TRBV12-4 to TRBJ2-3; D may match TRBD1 or TRBD2 (6 bases each). CDR3 length equals 12 residues. Trimming stripped 6 bases from V and 5 bases from J, with 9 bases between. The CDR3 nucleotides are TGTGCCAGCAGAAGGGGGGTAGATACGCAGTATTTT. It encodes CASRRGVDTQYF.

A note on this clonotype: The junction differs from germline at one of its ends, possibly a read error. The V gene is TRBV18, the J gene TRBJ2-3, with 9 bases that match TRBD1. CDR1 and CDR2 from the germline V gene are KGHSH and LQKENI. The CDR3 loop spans 15 amino acids. CDR3 nucleotides: TGTGCCAGCTCACCACCCACAGGGGGCACCGATACGCAGTATTTT. Translation: CASSPPTGGTDTQYF. Using reference TRBV18 and TRBJ2-3 for the parts outside the CDR3, the full variable domain is NAGVMQNPRHLVRRRGQEARLRCSPMKGHSHVYWYRQLPEEGLKFMVYLQKENIIDESGMPKERFSAEFPKEGPSILRIQQVVRGDSAAYFCASSPPTGGTDTQYFGPGTRLTVL.

In its sample, this clonotype was seen once. A read error may be the cause here, since a much bigger clone is one base away. The V gene is TRBV29-1, the J gene TRBJ2-7; maybe TRBD1 (5 bases). Trimming left V 1 base short and J 5 bases short, with 15 bases between. CDR3 size: 14 residues. The germline CDR1 and CDR2 sequences are SQVTM and ANQGSEA. DNA for the CDR3: TGCAGCGTTGAAGTCCGGACAAGGGTGGACGAGCAGTACTTC. Amino acids: CSVEVRTRVDEQYF.

Concerning this clonotype: A single base separates this from a much larger clone, so it may be a read error. The V and J genes are TRBV20-1 and TRBJ2-7, with D unclear. V was trimmed by 1 base and J by 2 bases, leaving 9 bases between them. Germline values: CDR1 DFQATT, CDR2 SNEGSKA (reference sequence). This CDR3 region has 13 residues. The CDR3 sequence is CSARGQATYEQYF. Here the CDR3 DNA reads TGCAGTGCTAGAGGCCAGGCCACCTACGAGCAGTACTTC.

This clonotype was seen more than once but under ten times. In DNA, the CDR3 is TGTGCCAGCAGTTTAGTAGGGGGGCACGAGCAGTACTTC. Its protein product is CASSLVGGHEQYF. The chain combines TRBV12-3 or TRBV12-4 with TRBJ2-7; D is perhaps TRBD1 or TRBD2 (6 bases each). V shed 1 base and J shed 5 bases, with 9 bases lying between them. CDR3 length equals 13 residues.

This clonotype was detected many times. V and J are TRBV18 and TRBJ2-7, with D possibly being TRBD1 (8 bases). The germline gives CDR1 KGHSH, CDR2 LQKENI. The CDR3 extends over 14 amino acids. Trimming pared 4 bases from V and 2 bases from J, leaving 12 bases between. The chain's CDR3 is CASSRTGTTYEQYF. DNA of the CDR3: TGTGCCAGCTCACGGACAGGGACTACCTACGAGCAGTACTTC.

This clonotype was seen more than once but under ten times. V gene TRBV12-3 or TRBV12-4 combines with J gene TRBJ1-2, with no clear D. This CDR3 spans 13 amino acids. Trimming took 6 bases from V and 5 from J, leaving 13 bases between them. CDR3 sequence reads: CASSDRARYGYTF. In DNA, the CDR3 is TGTGCCAGCAGCGATCGGGCGAGATATGGCTACACCTTC.

This clonotype was observed at least ten times. The chain couples TRBV20-1 to TRBJ1-5; the D is unclear. V was cut by 1 base and J by 0 bases, with 10 bases left in between. Looked up from germline, CDR1 is DFQATT and CDR2 is SNEGSKA (reference sequence). CDR3 length: 15 residues. The CDR3 coding sequence is TGCAGTGCTAGAGGGGCAGAACTTAGCAATCAGCCCCAGCATTTT. Translation: CSARGAELSNQPQHF.

The V gene is TRBV11-2, the J gene TRBJ2-3, with TRBD2 matching over 8 bases. V lost 4 bases to trimming and J lost 4 bases; unmatched junction nucleotides: 16. Germline-derived CDR1 and CDR2 are SGHAT and FQNNGV. CDR3 length: 18 residues. In DNA, the CDR3 is TGTGCCAGCAGCTCGCCCAGAAGAGCGGGGGCGGGGGCAGATACGCAGTATTTT. Its translation is CASSSPRRAGAGADTQYF.

This chain links TRBV5-1 with TRBJ2-7; D may be TRBD1 (5 bases). CDR3 size: 13 residues. Germline V lookup: CDR1 SGHRS, CDR2 YFSETQ. Trimming removed 0 bases at V and 5 bases at J, with 9 bases between. CDR3 protein: CASSLADMDEQYF. The CDR3 DNA follows: TGCGCCAGCAGCTTGGCGGACATGGACGAGCAGTACTTC.

This sequence joins TRBV27 and TRBJ2-3; 8 nucleotides line up with TRBD2. Germline lookup yields CDR1 MNHEY and CDR2 SMNVEV (reference sequence). The CDR3 is made up of 16 amino acids. Trimming at V came to 5 bases and at J to 4 bases, leaving 11 bases not matched to a gene. The CDR3 region has the DNA TGTGCCAGCAGTACCACTACGCGAGCGGGGGCAGATACGCAGTATTTT. Protein: CASSTTTRAGADTQYF.

V is TRBV24-1 and J is TRBJ2-7; 9 bases fit TRBD1. After removal of 4 bases from V and 5 bases from J, the junction contained 5 bases not matched to a gene. The CDR3 totals 14 residues. Germline V gives CDR1 KGHDR, CDR2 SFDVKD. Here the CDR3 reads CATSDPRDRDEQYF. CDR3 DNA: TGTGCCACCAGTGACCCACGGGACAGGGACGAGCAGTACTTC.

This clonotype came up many times. This chain links TRBV20-1 with TRBJ2-1; 8 positions match TRBD1. In germline, CDR1 is DFQATT, CDR2 SNEGSKA (reference sequence). The CDR3 covers 15 residues. V was pared by 6 bases and J by 8 bases, with 15 bases of the junction left unmatched. The CDR3 coding sequence is TGCAGTGCAAACACCGGGACAGGAAAGAACGATGAGCAGTTCTTC. Translation: CSANTGTGKNDEQFF.

This clonotype was observed at least ten times. At one end, the junction sequence differs from germline, possibly due to a read error. The chain uses TRBV18 and TRBJ2-5, with 7 nucleotides matching TRBD1. CDR1 is KGHSH, CDR2 LQKENI, per germline. CDR3 length equals 13 residues. The CDR3 spells CASSPGTAETQYF. Here the CDR3 DNA reads TGCGCCAGCAGCCCCGGGACAGCAGAGACCCAGTACTTC.

This chain links TRBV20-1 with TRBJ2-3, with TRBD2 identical over 11 bases. This CDR3 has 14 amino acids. The trim removed 5 bases at V and 5 bases at J, leaving 6 bases unmatched. Germline lookup yields CDR1 DFQATT and CDR2 SNEGSKA (reference sequence). This CDR3 reads CSACPSGGKDTQYF. CDR3 sequence (DNA): TGCAGTGCTTGTCCTAGCGGGGGGAAAGATACGCAGTATTTT.

This clonotype has just a few counts. This sequence joins TRBV6-5 and TRBJ2-5; a weak D match, TRBD2 (5 bases). V was cut by 1 base and J by 5 bases, with 8 bases left in between. This CDR3 spans 13 amino acids. Germline V gives CDR1 MNHEY, CDR2 SVGAGI. This chain's CDR3 is CASSYFQRETQYF. CDR3 nucleotides: TGTGCCAGCAGTTACTTCCAGCGGGAGACCCAGTACTTC.

In its sample, this clonotype was seen many times. The chain uses TRBV3-1 and TRBJ1-1; D perhaps matches TRBD1 (6 bases). The V and J ends lost 3 bases and 2 bases respectively, with 10 bases between them. CDR3 length: 14 residues. Germline V gene data show CDR1 as LGHDT and CDR2 as YNNKEL (reference sequence). The CDR3 here is CASSQLDRNTEAFF. CDR3 DNA sequence: TGTGCCAGCAGCCAGCTGGACAGAAACACTGAAGCTTTCTTT.

This clonotype was seen ten or more times. The V gene is TRBV20-1, the J gene TRBJ1-2, with D hard to call. The germline CDR1 and CDR2 sequences are DFQATT and SNEGSKA (reference sequence). V was shortened by 0 bases and J by 2 bases, with 7 bases between the two germline ends. The CDR3 totals 13 residues. CDR3 DNA: TGCAGTGCTAGAGATGCGGCGAACTATGGCTACACCTTC. The encoded protein is CSARDAANYGYTF.

The chain has TRBV20-1 and TRBJ1-3, with D unresolved. Germline V lookup: CDR1 DFQATT, CDR2 SNEGSKA (reference sequence). V lost 3 bases, J lost 2 bases, and 11 bases lay in between. CDR3 length: 14 amino acids. For the CDR3, the DNA is TGCAGTGCTAGCTTCCCCGGACCTGGAAACACCATATATTTT. Translation: CSASFPGPGNTIYF.

This clonotype was seen more than once but under ten times. V usage is TRBV29-1 and J usage is TRBJ2-6; D is unclear. The germline gives CDR1 SQVTM, CDR2 ANQGSEA. The CDR3 contains 15 residues. The V end was cut by 4 bases, the J end by 0 bases, with 10 bases between. The CDR3 region is CSVATDNSGANVLTF. The DNA of the CDR3 is TGCAGCGTTGCAACTGACAACTCTGGGGCCAACGTCCTGACTTTC.

This clonotype was picked up many times. V gene TRBV7-2 combines with J gene TRBJ2-3; D might be TRBD2 (6 bases). From germline, CDR1 is SGHTA and CDR2 FQGNSA. The CDR3 is 15 amino acids. Deletions cut 7 bases from V and 5 bases from J, with 19 bases between. CDR3 nucleotide sequence: TGTGCCAGCACCACCCTCCGCGCGGGGCAAGATACGCAGTATTTT. This translates into CASTTLRAGQDTQYF. The full variable domain, completed using reference TRBV7-2 and TRBJ2-3, is GAGVSQSPSNKVTEKGKDVELRCDPISGHTALYWYRQSLGQGLEFLIYFQGNSAPDKSGLPSDRFSAERTGGSVSTLTIQRTQQEDSAVYLCASTTLRAGQDTQYFGPGTRLTVL.